A few counts support the clone carrying this T cell receptor (beta chain). Antigen unknown. RNA transcripts were the template for amplifying TCR beta CDR3 regions. During a first-round RT-PCR of the TCR CDR3, the HTBI primer set was used. A single record per CDR3 protein comes from TCRdb applying MiXCR to the multiplex PCR reads. The table records over 700,000 distinct CDR3 sequences, around 20% of them present only once. This sample was taken from a study of T cells in Graves' hyperthyroidism and ophthalmopathy. Study details: Peripheral blood specimens were obtained at initial diagnosis, prior to any treatment. Findings and caveats of the study: Blood also contained most expanded thyroid clonotypes above 0.001. Ophthalmopathy was identified by the model a median about 6.4 months ahead of onset.

The specimen sequenced was blood. This TCR derives from a woman between 50 and 59 years old with Graves' hyperthyroidism that later progressed to Graves' ophthalmopathy.

The chain's CDR3 is CASSLDRQSSYNEQFF. The CDR3, as DNA: TGCGCCAGCAGCTTAGACAGGCAAAGCTCCTACAATGAGCAGTTCTTC. The J gene is TRBJ2-1, the V gene TRBV5-1; tentatively, D is TRBD1 (6 bases). Germline CDR1 is SGHRS and CDR2 is YFSETQ. Trimming shortened V by 2 bases and J by 0 bases, and 12 bases separated the two germline ends. CDR3 length: 16 amino acids.